The sequence of this TCR beta chain was determined in a study of CD8+CD57+ T cells in acquired aplastic anemia. Genomic DNA templated the TCR beta VDJ and CDR3 profiling. MiXCR, run by TCRdb on the reads, gives a single entry per CDR3 protein. This sample has around 79,000 distinct CDR3 sequences, with about 70% found just once. Sequencing was done on patients that had shown CD8+CD57+ cell expansion by flow cytometry. The patients all had a severe acquired aplastic anemia diagnosis. The CDR3 is 14 amino acids. Germline CDR1 SGHVS, CDR2 FQNEAQ. The germline V and J ends were trimmed by 1 base and 3 bases, with 9 bases remaining between them.

Sequencing input: sorted CD4+, CD8+, or CD8+CD57+ T cells (not recorded which) from PBMCs. V is TRBV7-8 and J is TRBJ2-5; no clear D gene. The clonotype originates from a human donor with aplastic anemia. CDR3 in amino acids: CASSLVAAKETQYF. The CDR3 DNA reads TGTGCCAGCAGCTTAGTTGCAGCTAAAGAGACCCAGTACTTC.